Below are 32 T cell receptor beta chains sequenced from a single sample in a study of T cells after yellow fever vaccination. Via MiXCR, TCRdb re-called the 5' RACE reads, giving one row per CDR3 protein. The data contain around 310,000 distinct CDR3 sequences, 3.5% to 4.5% of them singletons. Sequences were derived from PBMCs, sampled 5 days after the yellow fever booster vaccination. These receptors all stem from a man aged 18 to 29 who received the YFV17D yellow fever vaccine.

The chain combines TRBV20-1 with TRBJ2-7; 7 bases match TRBD1. In germline, CDR1 is DFQATT, CDR2 SNEGSKA (reference sequence). The CDR3 is 13 amino acids. Losses at the gene ends were 6 bases for V and 4 bases for J; bases not matched to a gene: 9. This CDR3 is CSAATGNPYEQYV. CDR3 sequence (DNA): TGCAGTGCGGCGACAGGGAATCCTTACGAGCAGTACGTC.

The chain has TRBV4-3 and TRBJ2-6, with D uncertain. The CDR3 covers 18 residues. The ends were cut back, 1 base at V and 0 bases at J, with 13 bases in the middle. From germline, CDR1 is LGHNA and CDR2 YSLEER. CDR3 in DNA: TGCGCCAGCAGCCAAGTTAAAACCTCGAGCTCTGGGGCCAACGTCCTGACTTTC. It encodes CASSQVKTSSSGANVLTF.

This clonotype occurred a few times. The chain links TRBV6-2 or TRBV6-3 to TRBJ1-2; TRBD1 aligns across 10 bases. Germline loops: CDR1 MNHEY, CDR2 SVGEGT. Trimming cost V 6 bases and J 6 bases; bases outside gene matches: 13. The CDR3 has 16 amino acids. CDR3 bases: TGTGCCAGCAGCGATCCACATTCCGGGACAGGGGATGGCTACACCTTC. Translating gives CASSDPHSGTGDGYTF.

This clonotype was observed a handful of times. V usage is TRBV5-1 and J usage is TRBJ2-1; perhaps TRBD2 as D (5 bases). Trimming left V 3 bases short and J 0 bases short, with 13 bases between. Germline values: CDR1 SGHRS, CDR2 YFSETQ. CDR3 length equals 16 residues. In DNA form, the CDR3 reads TGCGCCAGCAGCTCCATCGAGGGCAGCTCCTACAATGAGCAGTTCTTC. This encodes CASSSIEGSSYNEQFF. The entire variable domain, with the rest obtained from reference TRBV5-1 and TRBJ2-1, is as follows: KAGVTQTPRYLIKTRGQQVTLSCSPISGHRSVSWYQQTPGQGLQFLFEYFSETQRNKGNFPGRFSGRQFSNSRSEMNVSTLELGDSALYLCASSSIEGSSYNEQFFGPGTRLTVL.

J is TRBJ1-5 and V is TRBV25-1, with D perhaps matching TRBD1 (6 bases). CDR1 MGHDK and CDR2 SYGVNS come from the germline V gene. The germline V and J ends were trimmed by 2 bases and 7 bases, with 18 bases remaining between them. This CDR3 is built from 16 residues. The CDR3 bases are TGTGCCAGCAGTGAACATGGATGGGGGGGCGACCAGCCCCAGCATTTT. Amino acids: CASSEHGWGGDQPQHF.

This clonotype was detected a few times. CDR3 protein: CASSQGRQVGHSNQPQHF. The CDR3 DNA sequence: TGCGCCAGCAGCCAGGGGAGACAAGTTGGACACAGCAATCAGCCCCAGCATTTT. V and J are TRBV4-1 and TRBJ1-5, with D tentatively TRBD1 (5 bases). With 3 bases removed from V and 1 base from J, the gap between germline ends came to 19 bases. Germline-derived CDR1 and CDR2 are MGHRA and YSYEKL. The CDR3 has 18 amino acids.

The chain recombines TRBV25-1 with TRBJ2-3; tentative D call: TRBD2 (5 bases). Per the germline V gene, CDR1 is MGHDK and CDR2 is SYGVNS. V lost 2 bases to trimming and J lost 0 bases, with 12 bases between them. This CDR3 comprises 16 residues. DNA for the CDR3: TGTGCCAGCAGTGAAACAAGGAGGCCTAGCACAGATACGCAGTATTTT. Amino acid sequence: CASSETRRPSTDTQYF. The full variable domain, completed using reference TRBV25-1 and TRBJ2-3, is EADIYQTPRYLVIGTGKKITLECSQTMGHDKMYWYQQDPGMELHLIHYSYGVNSTEKGDLSSESTVSRIRTEHFPLTLESARPSHTSQYLCASSETRRPSTDTQYFGPGTRLTVL.

This sequence joins TRBV6-1 and TRBJ2-3; no reliable D call. Germline CDR1 MNHNS, CDR2 SASEGT. The CDR3 length is 12 residues. Trimming stripped 7 bases from V and 3 bases from J, with 8 bases between. CDR3: CASTGQTDTQYF. DNA for the CDR3: TGTGCCAGCACCGGTCAGACAGATACGCAGTATTTT.

A few counts support this clonotype. The chain combines TRBV7-9 with TRBJ2-2; TRBD1 matches 9 bases. V was clipped by 8 bases and J by 9 bases; unmatched bases: 10. The germline V gene has CDR1 SEHNR and CDR2 FQNEAQ (reference sequence). The CDR3 sequence is 14 residues long. CDR3 in amino acids: CASGPTGGVRELFF. For the CDR3, the DNA is TGTGCCAGCGGCCCGACAGGGGGGGTCCGGGAGCTGTTTTTT.

This clonotype appeared a few times. CDR3 amino acids: CSASRQDTDTQYF. The DNA for the CDR3 is TGCAGTGCTAGTCGACAGGACACAGATACGCAGTATTTT. This chain links TRBV20-1 with TRBJ2-3, with a weak D call TRBD1 (6 bases). Per germline, CDR1 DFQATT and CDR2 SNEGSKA (reference sequence). Trimming shortened V by 3 bases and J by 2 bases, and 9 bases separated the two germline ends. The CDR3 consists of 13 residues.

The J gene is TRBJ2-1, the V gene TRBV9; D remains unclear. This CDR3 is 16 amino acids long. V lost 4 bases and J lost 0, with 14 bases in between. Per germline, CDR1 SGDLS and CDR2 YYNGEE. The CDR3 DNA follows: TGTGCCAGCAGCTCCTCGGCCCTAGGCTCCTACAATGAGCAGTTCTTC. The encoded protein is CASSSSALGSYNEQFF.

This clonotype has more than one count but fewer than ten. The chain is built from TRBV12-3 or TRBV12-4 and TRBJ1-1; 10 nucleotides line up with TRBD1. This CDR3 has 14 residues. J gave up 10 bases and V 5 bases, and 10 bases lay outside the gene matches. The CDR3 DNA follows: TGTGCCAGCAGTCTGAATGACAGGGGGCGCGCAGCTTTCTTT. It encodes CASSLNDRGRAAFF.

This chain connects TRBV7-9 to TRBJ2-6, with 8 bases matching TRBD1. The germline CDR1 and CDR2 sequences are SEHNR and FQNEAQ (reference sequence). This CDR3 is 18 amino acids long. J lost 1 base, V lost 5 bases, and 10 bases had no gene match. CDR3 sequence (DNA): TGTGCCAGCAGCCGGGCCAGGGGGCTTATATCTGGGGCCAACGTCCTGACTTTC. Translation: CASSRARGLISGANVLTF.

The chain combines TRBV20-1 with TRBJ2-3, with TRBD1 matching 7 bases. The CDR3 covers 14 residues. The germline V gene has CDR1 DFQATT and CDR2 SNEGSKA (reference sequence). With V trimmed by 8 bases and J by 1 base, 9 bases remained unmatched. The CDR3 bases are TGCAGTCCGAAAAGGGACAGACGCACAGATACGCAGTATTTT. It specifies CSPKRDRRTDTQYF.

The sample holds many counts of this clonotype. This chain links TRBV4-3 with TRBJ2-3, with D perhaps TRBD1 (5 bases). CDR1 and CDR2 (germline): LGHNA, YSLEER. This CDR3 is built from 17 residues. V lost 3 bases and J 0 bases, leaving 16 bases between the germline ends. This chain's CDR3 is CASSQGITGISTDTQYF. CDR3 nucleotides: TGCGCCAGCAGCCAGGGAATAACAGGCATAAGCACAGATACGCAGTATTTT.

V is TRBV10-3 and J is TRBJ2-3, with TRBD2 matching 11 bases. The CDR3 has 17 amino acids. Losses at the gene ends were 4 bases for V and 0 bases for J; bases not matched to a gene: 6. Germline-derived CDR1 and CDR2 are ENHRY and SYGVKD. The CDR3 reads CAISGGASGGSTDTQYF. In DNA form, the CDR3 reads TGTGCCATCAGTGGAGGAGCTAGCGGGGGGAGCACAGATACGCAGTATTTT.

This clonotype came up many times. V and J are TRBV7-2 and TRBJ1-4; D is unclear. The V gene's germline CDR1 is SGHTA and CDR2 FQGNSA. The CDR3 has 15 amino acids. Trimming removed 1 base at V and 0 bases at J, with 6 bases between. The CDR3, as DNA: TGTGCCAGCAGCTTAGGGGTTGCAACTAATGAAAAACTGTTTTTT. This codes for CASSLGVATNEKLFF.

A few counts support this clonotype. The chain is built from TRBV4-1 and TRBJ2-7; possibly TRBD2 for D (7 bases). Germline loops: CDR1 MGHRA, CDR2 YSYEKL. Deletions cut 0 bases from V and 1 base from J, with 13 bases between. This CDR3 comprises 16 residues. The CDR3 region has the DNA TGCGCCAGCAGCCAAGATCTCGCGGGGGCTTCCTACGAGCAGTACGTC. Translating it yields CASSQDLAGASYEQYV.

This clonotype was recorded many times. The chain has TRBV12-3 or TRBV12-4 and TRBJ1-3; no firm D call. V was shortened by 6 bases and J by 5 bases, with 2 bases between the two germline ends. CDR3 length: 10 amino acids. CDR3 DNA sequence: TGTGCCAGCAGGAGAAACACCATATATTTT. Translated, it gives CASRRNTIYF.

The chain has TRBV29-1 and TRBJ1-1; TRBD1 matches at 7 bases. The J segment lost 2 bases and the V segment lost 6 bases, leaving 6 bases of the junction unmatched. The CDR3 totals 13 residues. Germline CDR1 is SQVTM and CDR2 is ANQGSEA. CDR3 sequence: CSVDRLGNTEAFF. The CDR3 nucleotides read TGCAGCGTGGACAGGCTGGGAAACACTGAAGCTTTCTTT.

The genes are TRBV20-1 and TRBJ2-5; 8 bases are a match to TRBD2. V trimming: 3 bases; J trimming: 2 bases; junction bases outside the gene matches: 5. The CDR3 length is 14 residues. The germline gives CDR1 DFQATT, CDR2 SNEGSKA (reference sequence). CDR3 region: CSARGTRNQETQYF. CDR3 sequence (DNA): TGCAGTGCTAGGGGGACTAGGAATCAAGAGACCCAGTACTTC.

This clonotype was seen a handful of times. Its ends do not fully match the called genes, so a read error is possible. The chain combines TRBV25-1 with TRBJ2-3, with D unclear. Looked up from germline, CDR1 is MGHDK and CDR2 is SYGVNS. The CDR3 is 12 amino acids. In DNA, the CDR3 is TGTGCCAGCACTGAAGAGGCGGATACGCAGTATTTT. This codes for CASTEEADTQYF.

There are a few counts of this clonotype. This chain joins TRBV3-1 and TRBJ2-3; D call uncertain. Germline lookup yields CDR1 LGHDT and CDR2 YNNKEL (reference sequence). The CDR3 spans 14 residues. V lost 0 bases, J lost 4 bases, and 8 bases lay in between. In nucleotides, the CDR3 is TGTGCCAGCAGCCAAGAGGTCACCCCAGATACGCAGTATTTT. This encodes CASSQEVTPDTQYF.

The J gene is TRBJ1-1, the V gene TRBV18, with D possibly being TRBD1 (5 bases). The germline CDR1 and CDR2 sequences are KGHSH and LQKENI. V was cut by 3 bases and J by 3 bases, with 17 bases left in between. The CDR3 spans 16 residues. CDR3: CASSPVRAARYTEAFF. CDR3 DNA sequence: TGTGCCAGCTCACCCGTCAGGGCCGCGAGATACACTGAAGCTTTCTTT.

At least ten counts were recorded for this clonotype. The genes are TRBV6-5 and TRBJ1-4; TRBD1 matches at 9 bases. This CDR3 has 14 amino acids. The germline gives CDR1 MNHEY, CDR2 SVGAGI. The V segment lost 8 bases and the J segment 4 bases; nucleotides outside the gene matches: 5. CDR3 sequence reads: CASGGTGFNEKLFF. Here the CDR3 DNA reads TGTGCCAGCGGCGGGACAGGGTTTAATGAAAAACTGTTTTTT.

The genes are TRBV6-5 and TRBJ1-6; D is perhaps TRBD1 (6 bases). Trimming removed 5 bases at V and 0 bases at J, with 14 bases between. CDR3 length: 17 amino acids. The V gene's germline CDR1 is MNHEY and CDR2 SVGAGI. CDR3 in DNA: TGTGCCAGCAGTCGACAGGCTTATAGCTCCTATAATTCACCCCTCCACTTT. The encoded protein is CASSRQAYSSYNSPLHF.

Here the CDR3 reads CASSLVGTLHEQYV. The CDR3 DNA is TGTGCCAGCAGCTTAGTAGGTACTCTCCACGAGCAGTACGTC. The gene calls are TRBV7-2 and TRBJ2-7; no clear D. The V end was cut by 1 base, the J end by 5 bases, with 12 bases between. The germline gives CDR1 SGHTA, CDR2 FQGNSA. The CDR3 covers 14 residues.

This clonotype was recorded at least ten times. V and J are TRBV23-1 and TRBJ2-7, with 9 bases fitting TRBD1. TRBV23-1 is treated as an ORF (open reading frame) with a function not yet certain. The CDR3 loop spans 18 amino acids. The ends lost 6 bases at V and 4 bases at J; junction bases unmatched: 19. The CDR3 loop reads CASSEAVGQGIGVYEQYF. DNA of the CDR3: TGCGCCAGCAGCGAGGCGGTGGGACAGGGTATTGGAGTTTACGAGCAGTACTTC.

This clonotype occurred a few times. V and J are TRBV6-5 and TRBJ1-5; D uncertain. CDR3 length: 14 residues. V lost 5 bases, J lost 7 bases, and 15 bases lay in between. CDR1 and CDR2 from the germline V gene are MNHEY and SVGAGI. The CDR3 protein is CASSVDGVGQPQHF. The CDR3 region has the DNA TGTGCCAGCAGTGTCGATGGGGTCGGGCAGCCCCAGCATTTT.

V is TRBV5-1 and J is TRBJ2-3; TRBD2 agrees at 10 bases. V trimming: 4 bases; J trimming: 2 bases; junction bases outside the gene matches: 4. This CDR3 has 15 amino acids. The germline V gene has CDR1 SGHRS and CDR2 YFSETQ. Here the CDR3 DNA reads TGCGCCAGCAGCATACTAGCGGGAAACACAGATACGCAGTATTTT. Residues: CASSILAGNTDTQYF.

This clonotype showed up just a few times. The chain has TRBV4-1 and TRBJ2-7; D is unresolved. Germline V gene lookup returns CDR1 MGHRA and CDR2 YSYEKL. Deletions cut 0 bases from V and 2 bases from J, with 17 bases between. CDR3 length equals 17 residues. This CDR3 reads CASSQEASIMGTYEQYV. Here the CDR3 DNA reads TGCGCCAGCAGCCAAGAGGCTTCGATAATGGGGACCTACGAGCAGTACGTC.

The sample holds many counts of this clonotype. The CDR3: CASSFGGGFTANTEAFF. The CDR3 region has the DNA TGTGCCAGCAGCTTTGGGGGGGGATTTACAGCGAACACTGAAGCTTTCTTT. The chain has TRBV7-9 and TRBJ1-1; TRBD1 is a possible D gene (5 bases). Germline CDR1 is SEHNR and CDR2 is FQNEAQ (reference sequence). V shed 3 bases and J shed 1 base, with 18 bases lying between them. This CDR3 is 17 amino acids long.